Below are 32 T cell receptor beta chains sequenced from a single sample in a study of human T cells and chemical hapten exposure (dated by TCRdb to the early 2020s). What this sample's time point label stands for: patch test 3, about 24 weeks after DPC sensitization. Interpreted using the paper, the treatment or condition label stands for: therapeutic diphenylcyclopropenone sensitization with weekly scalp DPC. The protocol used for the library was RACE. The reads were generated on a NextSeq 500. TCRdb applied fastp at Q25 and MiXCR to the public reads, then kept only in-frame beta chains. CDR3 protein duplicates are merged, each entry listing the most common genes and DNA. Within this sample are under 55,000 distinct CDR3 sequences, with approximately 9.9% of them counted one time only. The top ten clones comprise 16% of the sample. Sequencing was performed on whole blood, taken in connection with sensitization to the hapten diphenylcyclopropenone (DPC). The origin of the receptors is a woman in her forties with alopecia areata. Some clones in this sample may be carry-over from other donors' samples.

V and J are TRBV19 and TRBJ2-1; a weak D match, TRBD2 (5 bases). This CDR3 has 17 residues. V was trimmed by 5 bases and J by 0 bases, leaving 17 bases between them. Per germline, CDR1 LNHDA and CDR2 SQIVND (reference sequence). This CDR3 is CASSPWWSSDSYNEQFF. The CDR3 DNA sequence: TGTGCCAGTAGTCCCTGGTGGAGTAGCGACTCCTACAATGAGCAGTTCTTC.

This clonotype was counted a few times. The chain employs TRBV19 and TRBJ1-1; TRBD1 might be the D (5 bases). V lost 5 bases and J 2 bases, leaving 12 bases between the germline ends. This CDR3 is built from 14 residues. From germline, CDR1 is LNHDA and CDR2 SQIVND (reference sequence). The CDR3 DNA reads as TGTGCCAGTAGTCGACAGAACCTAAACACTGAAGCTTTCTTT. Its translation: CASSRQNLNTEAFF.

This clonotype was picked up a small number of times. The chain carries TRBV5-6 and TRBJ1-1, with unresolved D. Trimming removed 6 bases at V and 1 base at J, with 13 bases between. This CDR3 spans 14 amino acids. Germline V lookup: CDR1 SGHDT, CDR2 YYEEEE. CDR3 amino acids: CASTCIGRNTEAFF. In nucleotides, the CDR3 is TGTGCCAGCACCTGTATTGGTAGGAACACTGAAGCTTTCTTT. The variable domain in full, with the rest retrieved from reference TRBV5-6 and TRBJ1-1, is DAGVTQSPTHLIKTRGQQVTLRCSPKSGHDTVSWYQQALGQGPQFIFQYYEEEERQRGNFPDRFSGHQFPNYSSELNVNALLLGDSALYLCASTCIGRNTEAFFGQGTRLTVV.

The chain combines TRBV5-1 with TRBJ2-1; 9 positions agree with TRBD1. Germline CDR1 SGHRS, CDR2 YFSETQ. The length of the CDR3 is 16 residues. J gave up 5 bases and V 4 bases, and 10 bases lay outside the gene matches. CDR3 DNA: TGCGCCAGCAGCCCATACAGGGGGCCCGAGGACAATGAGCAGTTCTTC. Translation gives CASSPYRGPEDNEQFF.

CDR3 residues: CASSQDRGNTQYF. In DNA, the CDR3 is TGCGCCAGCAGCCAAGATCGGGGAAATACGCAGTATTTT. The chain combines TRBV4-1 with TRBJ2-3; possibly TRBD2 for D (5 bases). Germline V gene lookup returns CDR1 MGHRA and CDR2 YSYEKL. V gave up 0 bases and J gave up 7 bases, with 8 bases separating them. The CDR3 is 13 amino acids.

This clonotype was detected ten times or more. CDR3 DNA sequence: TGCAGTGCTAGAGGGGGACAGGGGGCAACTGAAGCTTTCTTT. Protein sequence: CSARGGQGATEAFF. The rearrangement uses TRBV20-1 and TRBJ1-1; TRBD1 aligns across 12 bases. Germline V gene lookup returns CDR1 DFQATT and CDR2 SNEGSKA (reference sequence). The CDR3 has 14 residues. The junction had 2 bases not matched to a gene; V was cut back by 1 base and J by 5 bases.

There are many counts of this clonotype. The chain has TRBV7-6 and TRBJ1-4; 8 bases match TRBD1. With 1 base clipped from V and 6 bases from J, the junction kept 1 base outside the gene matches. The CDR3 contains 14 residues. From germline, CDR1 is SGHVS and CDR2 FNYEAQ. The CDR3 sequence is CASSLDRGDEKLFF. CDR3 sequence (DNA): TGTGCCAGCAGCTTAGACAGGGGGGATGAAAAACTGTTTTTT.

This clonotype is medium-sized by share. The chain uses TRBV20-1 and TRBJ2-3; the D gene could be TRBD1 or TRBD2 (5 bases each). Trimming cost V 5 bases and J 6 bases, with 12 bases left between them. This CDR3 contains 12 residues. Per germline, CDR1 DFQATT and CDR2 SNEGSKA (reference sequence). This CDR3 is CSAGWGSDTQYF. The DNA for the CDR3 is TGCAGTGCTGGGTGGGGGAGCGATACGCAGTATTTT.

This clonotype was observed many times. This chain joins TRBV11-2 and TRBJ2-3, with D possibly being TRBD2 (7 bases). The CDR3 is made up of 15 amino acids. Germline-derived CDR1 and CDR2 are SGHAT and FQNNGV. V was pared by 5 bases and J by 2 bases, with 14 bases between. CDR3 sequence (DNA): TGTGCCAGCAGCAGGGGGGGGCTCAACACAGATACGCAGTATTTT. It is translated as CASSRGGLNTDTQYF.

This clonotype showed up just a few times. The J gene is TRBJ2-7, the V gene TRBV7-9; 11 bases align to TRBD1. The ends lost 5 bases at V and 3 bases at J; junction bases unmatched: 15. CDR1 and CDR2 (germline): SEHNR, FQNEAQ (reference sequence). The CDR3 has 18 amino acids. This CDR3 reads CASSHHQQPGQGVYEQYF. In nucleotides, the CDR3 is TGTGCCAGCAGCCACCACCAGCAGCCGGGACAGGGGGTCTACGAGCAGTACTTC.

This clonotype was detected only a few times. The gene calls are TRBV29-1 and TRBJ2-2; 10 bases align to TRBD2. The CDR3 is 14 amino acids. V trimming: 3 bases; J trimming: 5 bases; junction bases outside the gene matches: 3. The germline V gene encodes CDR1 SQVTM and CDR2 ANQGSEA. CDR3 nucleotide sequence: TGCAGCGTTGAGCTAGCGGGGGTAACCGGGGAGCTGTTTTTT. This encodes CSVELAGVTGELFF.

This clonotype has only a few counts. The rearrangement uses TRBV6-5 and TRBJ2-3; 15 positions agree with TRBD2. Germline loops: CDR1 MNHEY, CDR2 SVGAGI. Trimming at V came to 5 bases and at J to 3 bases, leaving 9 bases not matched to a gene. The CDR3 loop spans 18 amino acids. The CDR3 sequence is CASSRGLAGGPGTDTQYF. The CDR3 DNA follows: TGTGCCAGCAGTCGAGGACTAGCGGGGGGGCCCGGTACAGATACGCAGTATTTT.

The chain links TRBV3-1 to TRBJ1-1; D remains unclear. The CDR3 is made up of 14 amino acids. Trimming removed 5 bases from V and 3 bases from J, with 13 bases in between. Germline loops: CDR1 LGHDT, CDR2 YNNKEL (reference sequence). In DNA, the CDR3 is TGTGCCAGCAGCAAAGGGATTTTCGACACTGAAGCTTTCTTT. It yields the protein CASSKGIFDTEAFF.

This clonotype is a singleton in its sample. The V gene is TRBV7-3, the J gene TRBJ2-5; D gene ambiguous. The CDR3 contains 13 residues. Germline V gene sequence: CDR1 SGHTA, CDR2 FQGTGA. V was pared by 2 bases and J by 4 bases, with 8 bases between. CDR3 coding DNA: TGTGCCAGCAGCTTATCGGGCCTAGAGACCCAGTACTTC. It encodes CASSLSGLETQYF.

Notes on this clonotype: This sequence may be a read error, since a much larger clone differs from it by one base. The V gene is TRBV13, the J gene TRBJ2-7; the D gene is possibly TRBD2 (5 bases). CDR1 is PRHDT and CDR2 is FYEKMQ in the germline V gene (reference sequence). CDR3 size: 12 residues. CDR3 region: CASSPSSYKQYF. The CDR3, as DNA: TGTGCCAGCAGCCCTAGCTCCTACAAGCAGTACTTC.

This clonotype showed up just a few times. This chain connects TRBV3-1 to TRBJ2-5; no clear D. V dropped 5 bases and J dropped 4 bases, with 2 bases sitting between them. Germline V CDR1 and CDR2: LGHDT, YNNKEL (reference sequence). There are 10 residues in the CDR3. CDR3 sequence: CASSGETQYF. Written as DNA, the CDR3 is TGTGCCAGCAGCGGAGAGACCCAGTACTTC.

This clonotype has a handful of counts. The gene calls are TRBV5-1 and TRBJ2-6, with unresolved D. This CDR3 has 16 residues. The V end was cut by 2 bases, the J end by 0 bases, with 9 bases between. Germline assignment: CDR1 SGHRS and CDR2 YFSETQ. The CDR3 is CASSFEGNSGANVLTF. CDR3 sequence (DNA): TGCGCCAGCAGCTTTGAAGGAAACTCTGGGGCCAACGTCCTGACTTTC. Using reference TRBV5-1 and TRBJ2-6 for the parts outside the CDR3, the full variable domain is KAGVTQTPRYLIKTRGQQVTLSCSPISGHRSVSWYQQTPGQGLQFLFEYFSETQRNKGNFPGRFSGRQFSNSRSEMNVSTLELGDSALYLCASSFEGNSGANVLTFGAGSRLTVL.

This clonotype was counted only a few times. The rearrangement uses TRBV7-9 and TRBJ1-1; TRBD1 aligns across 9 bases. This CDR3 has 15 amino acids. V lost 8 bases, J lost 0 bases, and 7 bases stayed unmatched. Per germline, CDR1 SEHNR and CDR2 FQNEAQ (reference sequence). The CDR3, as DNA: TGTGCCAGCCGTAACGGGGACAGGGTGAACACTGAAGCTTTCTTT. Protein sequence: CASRNGDRVNTEAFF.

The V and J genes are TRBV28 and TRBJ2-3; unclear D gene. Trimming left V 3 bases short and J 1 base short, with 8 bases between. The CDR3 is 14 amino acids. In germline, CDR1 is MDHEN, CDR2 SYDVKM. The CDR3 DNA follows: TGTGCCAGCAGTTTCGACTCTGGCACAGATACGCAGTATTTT. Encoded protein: CASSFDSGTDTQYF.

CDR3 region: CASSQGQGPYEQYF. As DNA, the CDR3 is TGTGCCAGCAGCCAGGGACAGGGTCCCTACGAGCAGTACTTC. The chain links TRBV3-1 to TRBJ2-7, with 9 bases aligning to TRBD1. V shed 3 bases, J shed 2 bases, and the junction held 2 bases outside the gene matches. The CDR3 sequence is 14 residues long. CDR1 LGHDT and CDR2 YNNKEL come from the germline V gene (reference sequence).

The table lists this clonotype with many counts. The CDR3 DNA is TGTGCCAGCAGCCCAAGACAGACAGCGAACACCGGGGAGCTGTTTTTT. Translation gives CASSPRQTANTGELFF. The rearrangement uses TRBV7-8 and TRBJ2-2; possibly TRBD1 for D (5 bases). The CDR3 totals 16 residues. The V gene's germline CDR1 is SGHVS and CDR2 FQNEAQ. V lost 5 bases and J 0 bases, leaving 13 bases between the germline ends.

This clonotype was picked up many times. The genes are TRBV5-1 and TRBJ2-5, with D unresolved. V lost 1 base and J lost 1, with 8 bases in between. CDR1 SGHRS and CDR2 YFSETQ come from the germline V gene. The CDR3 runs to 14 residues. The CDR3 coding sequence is TGCGCCAGCAGCTTGATTGTCAGCCAAGAGACCCAGTACTTC. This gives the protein CASSLIVSQETQYF.

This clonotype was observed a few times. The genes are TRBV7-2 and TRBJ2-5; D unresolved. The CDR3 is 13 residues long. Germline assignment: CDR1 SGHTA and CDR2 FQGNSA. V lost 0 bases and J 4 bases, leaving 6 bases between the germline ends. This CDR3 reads CASSLAQPETQYF. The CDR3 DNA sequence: TGTGCCAGCAGCTTAGCACAACCAGAGACCCAGTACTTC. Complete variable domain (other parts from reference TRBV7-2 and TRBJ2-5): GAGVSQSPSNKVTEKGKDVELRCDPISGHTALYWYRQSLGQGLEFLIYFQGNSAPDKSGLPSDRFSAERTGGSVSTLTIQRTQQEDSAVYLCASSLAQPETQYFGPGTRLLVL.

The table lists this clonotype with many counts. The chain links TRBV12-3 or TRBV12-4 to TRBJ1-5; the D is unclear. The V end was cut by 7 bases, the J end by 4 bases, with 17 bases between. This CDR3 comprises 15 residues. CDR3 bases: TGTGCCAGCACCCCAGGAGGGAGTTTGAATCAGCCCCAGCATTTT. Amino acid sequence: CASTPGGSLNQPQHF.

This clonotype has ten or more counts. CDR3 sequence reads: CASSGPYGYTF. Written as DNA, the CDR3 is TGTGCCAGCAGTGGACCCTATGGCTACACCTTC. V and J are TRBV6-1 and TRBJ1-2; D is unresolved. V lost 4 bases, J lost 4 bases, and 4 bases lay in between. CDR1 is MNHNS, CDR2 SASEGT, per germline. The CDR3 totals 11 residues.

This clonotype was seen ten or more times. CDR3 sequence reads: CATTRQGSNTEAFF. The CDR3 DNA is TGTGCCACCACGCGGCAGGGGTCGAACACTGAAGCTTTCTTT. The genes are TRBV6-2 or TRBV6-3 and TRBJ1-1, with D possibly being TRBD1 (6 bases). V dropped 10 bases and J dropped 1 base, with 16 bases sitting between them. The CDR3 is 14 amino acids. CDR1 and CDR2 (germline): MNHEY, SVGEGT.

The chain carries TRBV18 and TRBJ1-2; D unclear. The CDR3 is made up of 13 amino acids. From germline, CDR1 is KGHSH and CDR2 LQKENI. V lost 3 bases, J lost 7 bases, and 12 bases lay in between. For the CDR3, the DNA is TGTGCCAGCTCACCTGAGACAACAACTGGCTACACCTTC. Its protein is CASSPETTTGYTF.

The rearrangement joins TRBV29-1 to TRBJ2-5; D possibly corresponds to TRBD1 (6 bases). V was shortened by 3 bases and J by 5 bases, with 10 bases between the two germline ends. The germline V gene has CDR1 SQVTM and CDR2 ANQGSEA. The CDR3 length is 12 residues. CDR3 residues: CSVDRGRETQYF. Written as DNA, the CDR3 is TGCAGCGTTGACAGGGGCAGGGAGACCCAGTACTTC.

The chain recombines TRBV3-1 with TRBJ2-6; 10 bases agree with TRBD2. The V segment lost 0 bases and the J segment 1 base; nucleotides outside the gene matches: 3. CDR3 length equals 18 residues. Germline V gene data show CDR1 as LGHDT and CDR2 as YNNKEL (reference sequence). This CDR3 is CASSQEGTSASGANVLTF. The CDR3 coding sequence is TGTGCCAGCAGCCAAGAAGGGACTAGCGCATCTGGGGCCAACGTCCTGACTTTC.

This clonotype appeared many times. The CDR3 is CASSPDRKYNEQFF. Here the CDR3 DNA reads TGTGCCAGCTCACCCGACAGGAAATACAATGAGCAGTTCTTC. The chain combines TRBV18 with TRBJ2-1; D might be TRBD1 (6 bases). V lost 3 bases and J 4 bases, leaving 10 bases between the germline ends. The CDR3 totals 14 residues. Per the germline V gene, CDR1 is KGHSH and CDR2 is LQKENI.

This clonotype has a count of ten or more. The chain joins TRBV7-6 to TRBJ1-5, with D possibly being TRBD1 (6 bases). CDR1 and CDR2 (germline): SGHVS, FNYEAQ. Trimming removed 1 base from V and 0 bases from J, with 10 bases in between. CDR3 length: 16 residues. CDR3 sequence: CASSLGTDYSNQPQHF. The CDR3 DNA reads TGTGCCAGCAGCTTAGGGACAGACTATAGCAATCAGCCCCAGCATTTT.

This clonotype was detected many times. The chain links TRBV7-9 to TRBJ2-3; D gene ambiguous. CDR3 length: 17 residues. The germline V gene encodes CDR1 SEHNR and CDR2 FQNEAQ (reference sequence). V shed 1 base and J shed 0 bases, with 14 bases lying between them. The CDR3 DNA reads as TGTGCCAGCAGCTTAGTGTCTGGCGGAGCTAGCACAGATACGCAGTATTTT. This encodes CASSLVSGGASTDTQYF. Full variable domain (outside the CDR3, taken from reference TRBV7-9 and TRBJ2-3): DTGVSQNPRHKITKRGQNVTFRCDPISEHNRLYWYRQTLGQGPEFLTYFQNEAQLEKSRLLSDRFSAERPKGSFSTLEIQRTEQGDSAMYLCASSLVSGGASTDTQYFGPGTRLTVL.